Listed here is a single T cell receptor (beta chain). This sample stems from a study of blood T cell repertoires in COVID-19. Trimming stripped 7 bases from V and 1 base from J, with 7 bases between. The CDR3 is made up of 12 amino acids. The V gene's germline CDR1 is MNHEY and CDR2 SVGAGI. This table comes from immunoSEQ multiplex PCR, and its TCRdb copy is limited to in-frame clones, with some not included. This table holds about 180,000 clones, 81% found once. The receptor was isolated from a woman between 40 and 55 years old with acute COVID-19. The chain carries TRBV6-5 and TRBJ1-1, with D tentatively TRBD1 (5 bases). The specimen sequenced was PBMCs or T cells enriched from blood (not recorded which). As DNA, the CDR3 is TGTGCCAGCACCGACAGGAACACTGAAGCTTTCTTT. The encoded protein is CASTDRNTEAFF.